This passage covers 13 T cell receptor beta chains from one sample sequenced in a study of blood T cell repertoires in COVID-19. Using immunoSEQ multiplex PCR, the repertoire was profiled, and TCRdb retains in-frame clones only, with some absent. The table records approximately 480,000 clones, about nine tenths of them present only once. The sequenced sample consisted of PBMCs or T cells enriched from blood (not recorded which). These receptors all come from a woman aged 18 to 35 who had recovered from COVID-19.

The chain combines TRBV2 with TRBJ2-2; 7 bases align to TRBD2. V lost 6 bases, J lost 2 bases, and 3 bases stayed unmatched. Germline CDR1 SNHLY, CDR2 FYNNEI. There are 14 residues in the CDR3. The CDR3 nucleotides are TGTGCCAGCAGGGGAGGGGTTAACACCGGGGAGCTGTTTTTT. Translating gives CASRGGVNTGELFF.

This chain uses TRBV2 with TRBJ1-1, with a weak D call TRBD1 (6 bases). The CDR3 loop spans 12 amino acids. Germline V lookup: CDR1 SNHLY, CDR2 FYNNEI. Trimming took 10 bases from V and 3 from J, leaving 12 bases between them. CDR3 coding DNA: TGTGCCACTTCAGGACAGTACACTGAAGCTTTCTTT. Translated, it gives CATSGQYTEAFF. The whole variable domain, filled in from reference TRBV2 and TRBJ1-1, reads EPEVTQTPSHQVTQMGQEVILRCVPISNHLYFYWYRQILGQKVEFLVSFYNNEISEKSEIFDDQFSVERPDGSNFTLKIRSTKLEDSAMYFCATSGQYTEAFFGQGTRLTVV.

This clone has just one count. The chain couples TRBV15 to TRBJ2-3; TRBD1 agrees at 10 bases. With 5 bases clipped from V and 6 bases from J, the junction kept 8 bases outside the gene matches. Germline loops: CDR1 LNHNV, CDR2 YYDKDF (reference sequence). This CDR3 contains 15 residues. CDR3 sequence: CATSQRTGGLDTQYF. The DNA for the CDR3 is TGTGCCACCAGCCAGAGGACAGGGGGTTTGGATACGCAGTATTTT. Drawing the rest from reference TRBV15 and TRBJ2-3, the complete variable domain is DAMVIQNPRYQVTQFGKPVTLSCSQTLNHNVMYWYQQKSSQAPKLLFHYYDKDFNNEADTPDNFQSRRPNTSFCFLDIRSPGLGDTAMYLCATSQRTGGLDTQYFGPGTRLTVL.

The chain combines TRBV19 with TRBJ2-7, with 9 bases matching TRBD2. V lost 5 bases to trimming and J lost 0 bases; unmatched junction nucleotides: 5. CDR3 length: 15 residues. Germline-derived CDR1 and CDR2 are LNHDA and SQIVND (reference sequence). The CDR3 sequence: CASSPGTSLSYEQYF. The CDR3 DNA follows: TGTGCCAGTAGTCCCGGGACTAGCCTCTCCTACGAGCAGTACTTC.

The chain has TRBV15 and TRBJ1-5; weak D call: TRBD1 (6 bases). From germline, CDR1 is LNHNV and CDR2 YYDKDF (reference sequence). The V end was cut by 0 bases, the J end by 9 bases, with 12 bases between. The CDR3 sequence is 14 residues long. DNA for the CDR3: TGTGCCACCAGCAGAGATCGGGGGGCAGGGCCCCAGCATTTT. Translation gives CATSRDRGAGPQHF.

The gene calls are TRBV27 and TRBJ2-7, with D possibly TRBD2 on 5 matching bases. Trimming took off 5 bases at V and 2 bases at J, with 13 bases between the two ends. The CDR3 has 14 amino acids. Germline V gene data show CDR1 as MNHEY and CDR2 as SMNVEV (reference sequence). As DNA, the CDR3 is TGTGCCAGCAGTCCGGACTGGCGTACCTACGAGCAGTACTTC. This encodes CASSPDWRTYEQYF.

A single count supports this clone. The sample contains more than one DNA sequence encoding this CDR3. The gene calls are TRBV7-9 and TRBJ1-1, with D hard to call. This CDR3 has 12 amino acids. Per the germline V gene, CDR1 is SEHNR and CDR2 is FQNEAQ (reference sequence). V dropped 5 bases and J dropped 6 bases, with 10 bases sitting between them. DNA for the CDR3: TGTGCCAGCAGCCTGGGAGCCCCTGAAGCTTTCTTT. Protein sequence: CASSLGAPEAFF.

The V gene is TRBV4-1, the J gene TRBJ2-7; 10 nucleotides agree with TRBD1. With V trimmed by 4 bases and J by 3 bases, 3 bases remained unmatched. Germline V gene sequence: CDR1 MGHRA, CDR2 YSYEKL. The CDR3 extends over 14 amino acids. In DNA form, the CDR3 reads TGCGCCAGCAGCCCGGGACAGGGGCACTACGAGCAGTACTTC. It is translated as CASSPGQGHYEQYF.

V usage is TRBV5-6 and J usage is TRBJ1-1, with a tentative D call TRBD1 (5 bases). Germline CDR1 reads SGHDT; CDR2 reads YYEEEE. The germline V and J ends were trimmed by 6 bases and 4 bases, with 16 bases remaining between them. CDR3 length: 14 residues. CDR3 sequence (DNA): TGTGCCAGCACCTTAGGAACAGGTGCCACTGAAGCTTTCTTT. This gives the protein CASTLGTGATEAFF.

The rearrangement uses TRBV6-5 and TRBJ1-1; D remains ambiguous. This CDR3 has 14 amino acids. CDR1 and CDR2 from the germline V gene are MNHEY and SVGAGI. The V and J ends lost 5 bases and 4 bases respectively, with 14 bases between them. The CDR3 here is CASSPTRSGTEAFF. The CDR3 DNA sequence: TGTGCCAGCAGTCCCACCAGGTCTGGCACTGAAGCTTTCTTT.

The chain uses TRBV24-1 and TRBJ2-1, with a weak D call TRBD1 (6 bases). Germline lookup yields CDR1 KGHDR and CDR2 SFDVKD. This CDR3 comprises 14 residues. Deletions cut 4 bases from V and 7 bases from J, with 13 bases between. The CDR3 nucleotides are TGTGCCACCAGTGACCCCGGACAGCAAAATGAGCAGTTCTTC. It is translated as CATSDPGQQNEQFF.

The V gene is TRBV7-2, the J gene TRBJ1-2; 8 bases match TRBD1. Germline V lookup: CDR1 SGHTA, CDR2 FQGNSA. The CDR3 consists of 15 residues. Losses at the gene ends were 0 bases for V and 8 bases for J; bases not matched to a gene: 8. The CDR3 sequence is CASSLAAGGFYGYTF. The CDR3 DNA reads as TGTGCCAGCAGCTTAGCCGCAGGGGGCTTTTACGGCTACACCTTC.

This clone was observed a handful of times. The rearrangement links TRBV2 to TRBJ2-1; D is perhaps TRBD2 (7 bases). This CDR3 region has 13 residues. Trimming removed 5 bases from V and 5 bases from J, with 10 bases in between. Per germline, CDR1 SNHLY and CDR2 FYNNEI. The CDR3 region has the DNA TGTGCCAGCAGTCGGGGGGCAAACAATGAGCAGTTCTTC. It yields the protein CASSRGANNEQFF. The whole variable domain, filled in from reference TRBV2 and TRBJ2-1, reads EPEVTQTPSHQVTQMGQEVILRCVPISNHLYFYWYRQILGQKVEFLVSFYNNEISEKSEIFDDQFSVERPDGSNFTLKIRSTKLEDSAMYFCASSRGANNEQFFGPGTRLTVL.